This TCR beta chain was recovered during a study of OX40 agonist ivuxolimab in advanced cancers. Study in general: Patients treated during dose escalation were battling hepatocellular carcinoma, melanoma, renal cell or head and neck cancer. Among those enrolled, mean age was roughly 55 years (range roughly 23 to 90) and about 81% were male.

The count of this clone is one. Data came from immunoSEQ multiplex PCR; TCRdb stores just in-frame clones and leaves some out. Among around 95,000 clones listed, approximately 90% were seen once. V gave up 11 bases and J gave up 5 bases, with 15 bases separating them. Germline CDR1 reads MNHNS; CDR2 reads SASEGT. The CDR3 length is 12 residues. The sample consisted of CD4+ or CD8+ T cells sorted from blood, taken in a trial of the OX40 agonist ivuxolimab. The chain combines TRBV6-1 with TRBJ2-5; a weak D match, TRBD2 (7 bases). This TCR was recovered from an adult with an advanced solid tumor such as melanoma, head and neck, liver or kidney cancer. CDR3 protein: CAGEGGAETQYF. CDR3 coding DNA: TGTGCCGGCGAAGGGGGGGCGGAGACCCAGTACTTC.